The 30 T cell receptor beta chains below come from one sample, sequenced in a study of blood T cell repertoires in COVID-19. Some clones are missing from TCRdb's copy, which holds only in-frame ones; the method was immunoSEQ multiplex PCR. This sample has 90,000 to 100,000 clones, with roughly 80% found just once. The sample comprised peripheral blood. Receptor source: a man aged 55-75 years with acute or convalescent COVID-19.

The chain joins TRBV7-9 to TRBJ2-1; 9 nucleotides agree with TRBD1. Germline CDR1 is SEHNR and CDR2 is FQNEAQ (reference sequence). V was pared by 4 bases and J by 8 bases, with 9 bases of the junction left unmatched. The CDR3 has 15 amino acids. The CDR3 bases are TGTGCCAGCAGCTCTGGGACAGGGAGGGCCTATGAGCAGTTCTTC. Amino acids: CASSSGTGRAYEQFF. The whole variable domain, filled in from reference TRBV7-9 and TRBJ2-1, reads DTGVSQNPRHKITKRGQNVTFRCDPISEHNRLYWYRQTLGQGPEFLTYFQNEAQLEKSRLLSDRFSAERPKGSFSTLEIQRTEQGDSAMYLCASSSGTGRAYEQFFGPGTRLTVL.

The CDR3 loop reads CASSVAHSTPGGYTF. The DNA for the CDR3 is TGTGCCAGCAGCGTAGCCCACAGCACCCCTGGAGGCTACACCTTC. J is TRBJ1-2 and V is TRBV9; D unclear. The V end lost 0 bases, the J end lost 8 bases, and 17 bases lay between the germline ends. The CDR3 length is 15 residues. Germline CDR1 SGDLS, CDR2 YYNGEE.

CDR3 region: CASSPTGTGPYEQYF. CDR3 nucleotides: TGTGCCAGCTCACCTACCGGGACAGGCCCCTACGAGCAGTACTTC. The chain combines TRBV18 with TRBJ2-7; TRBD1 matches 8 bases. The CDR3 extends over 15 amino acids. V was clipped by 3 bases and J by 2 bases; unmatched bases: 6. The germline V gene has CDR1 KGHSH and CDR2 LQKENI.

This clone was recorded once. V usage is TRBV9 and J usage is TRBJ2-7; a possible D gene is TRBD2 (6 bases). Trimming pared 2 bases from V and 2 bases from J, leaving 14 bases between. Per the germline V gene, CDR1 is SGDLS and CDR2 is YYNGEE. CDR3 length: 15 amino acids. The CDR3 sequence is CASSVGLDIPYEQYF. The CDR3 DNA sequence: TGTGCCAGCAGCGTGGGACTGGACATACCCTACGAGCAGTACTTC.

The chain has TRBV19 and TRBJ1-2; D ambiguous. This CDR3 has 15 residues. Germline V gene lookup returns CDR1 LNHDA and CDR2 SQIVND (reference sequence). V was pared by 6 bases and J by 4 bases, with 18 bases between. The CDR3 loop reads CASRSTRQASYGYTF. The DNA for the CDR3 is TGTGCCAGTAGATCCACCAGGCAGGCGTCCTATGGCTACACCTTC. The whole variable domain, remainder taken from reference TRBV19 and TRBJ1-2, is DGGITQSPKYLFRKEGQNVTLSCEQNLNHDAMYWYRQDPGQGLRLIYYSQIVNDFQKGDIAEGYSVSREKKESFPLTVTSAQKNPTAFYLCASRSTRQASYGYTFGSGTRLTVV.

CDR3 residues: CASSFVWSGVPEQYF. DNA of the CDR3: TGTGCCAGCAGCTTCGTCTGGTCGGGGGTTCCCGAGCAGTACTTC. This sequence joins TRBV11-2 and TRBJ2-7, with a weak D call TRBD2 (6 bases). Germline lookup yields CDR1 SGHAT and CDR2 FQNNGV. The germline V and J ends were trimmed by 3 bases and 6 bases, with 18 bases remaining between them. The CDR3 is 15 residues long.

The chain joins TRBV7-8 to TRBJ1-1, with D perhaps TRBD1 (5 bases). The CDR3 length is 13 residues. The V end was cut by 4 bases, the J end by 5 bases, with 11 bases between. Germline CDR1 is SGHVS and CDR2 is FQNEAQ. CDR3 in DNA: TGTGCCAGCAGCTACAGGAGACTGACTGAAGCTTTCTTT. Translating it yields CASSYRRLTEAFF. The variable domain in full, completed from reference TRBV7-8 and TRBJ1-1, reads GAGVSQSPRYKVAKRGQDVALRCDPISGHVSLFWYQQALGQGPEFLTYFQNEAQLDKSGLPSDRFFAERPEGSVSTLKIQRTQQEDSAVYLCASSYRRLTEAFFGQGTRLTVV.

The chain recombines TRBV4-1 with TRBJ2-7; D is perhaps TRBD2 (5 bases). There are 17 residues in the CDR3. V lost 0 bases, J lost 0 bases, and 15 bases lay in between. Germline-derived CDR1 and CDR2 are MGHRA and YSYEKL. CDR3 protein: CASSQENFSESSYEQYF. The CDR3 region has the DNA TGCGCCAGCAGCCAAGAAAACTTTAGCGAGAGCTCCTACGAGCAGTACTTC.

The genes are TRBV6-5 and TRBJ2-7, with TRBD1 matching 7 bases. The CDR3 contains 15 residues. Germline V gene sequence: CDR1 MNHEY, CDR2 SVGAGI. V shed 6 bases and J 2 bases; nucleotides not matched to a gene: 10. The CDR3 nucleotides read TGTGCCAGCAGGACCACAGGGGACCCAACCTACGAGCAGTACTTC. Protein: CASRTTGDPTYEQYF.

This chain joins TRBV2 and TRBJ2-5; D perhaps matches TRBD1 (6 bases). The CDR3 runs to 16 residues. Trimming stripped 6 bases from V and 0 bases from J, with 17 bases between. Germline loops: CDR1 SNHLY, CDR2 FYNNEI. This CDR3 reads CASRRDRKGDQETQYF. The CDR3 DNA sequence: TGTGCCAGCAGGAGGGACCGGAAGGGGGACCAAGAGACCCAGTACTTC. Filled out from reference TRBV2 and TRBJ2-5, the complete variable domain reads EPEVTQTPSHQVTQMGQEVILRCVPISNHLYFYWYRQILGQKVEFLVSFYNNEISEKSEIFDDQFSVERPDGSNFTLKIRSTKLEDSAMYFCASRRDRKGDQETQYFGPGTRLLVL.

The chain joins TRBV19 to TRBJ1-5; D might be TRBD1 (5 bases). The CDR3 consists of 16 residues. CDR1 LNHDA and CDR2 SQIVND come from the germline V gene (reference sequence). V was trimmed by 0 bases and J by 5 bases, leaving 14 bases between them. The CDR3 DNA reads TGTGCCAGTAGTATAGAGCCCAGCAGGGTAGATCAGCCCCAGCATTTT. This translates into CASSIEPSRVDQPQHF.

This sequence joins TRBV5-4 and TRBJ1-1, with 7 bases matching TRBD1. CDR3 size: 18 residues. Germline trimming cut 4 bases from V and 4 bases from J; bases unmatched to any gene: 19. Germline loops: CDR1 SGHNT, CDR2 YYREEE (reference sequence). CDR3 nucleotides: TGTGCCAGCAGCCAGGGACAGATGAATAATAAGATCGGCACTGAAGCTTTCTTT. It specifies CASSQGQMNNKIGTEAFF. The whole variable domain, filled in from reference TRBV5-4 and TRBJ1-1, reads ETGVTQSPTHLIKTRGQQVTLRCSSQSGHNTVSWYQQALGQGPQFIFQYYREEENGRGNFPPRFSGLQFPNYSSELNVNALELDDSALYLCASSQGQMNNKIGTEAFFGQGTRLTVV.

This chain connects TRBV15 to TRBJ1-5; D is ambiguous. The CDR3 spans 17 residues. The V gene lost 2 bases and the J gene lost 5 bases, with 19 bases spanning the gap. The germline CDR1 and CDR2 sequences are LNHNV and YYDKDF (reference sequence). CDR3 region: CATSRTGEGFGYQPQHF. The CDR3 DNA sequence: TGTGCCACCAGCAGAACCGGGGAAGGGTTTGGTTATCAGCCCCAGCATTTT. Supplemented by reference TRBV15 and TRBJ1-5, the full variable domain reads DAMVIQNPRYQVTQFGKPVTLSCSQTLNHNVMYWYQQKSSQAPKLLFHYYDKDFNNEADTPDNFQSRRPNTSFCFLDIRSPGLGDTAMYLCATSRTGEGFGYQPQHFGDGTRLSIL.

The rearrangement joins TRBV6-5 to TRBJ2-2; the match to TRBD1 covers 7 bases. Germline V CDR1 and CDR2: MNHEY, SVGAGI. This CDR3 has 14 residues. V lost 6 bases and J lost 7; bases outside the gene matches: 8. CDR3 loop: CASRLDRVNGELFF. CDR3 nucleotide sequence: TGTGCCAGCAGATTAGACAGGGTTAACGGGGAGCTGTTTTTT.

This sequence joins TRBV10-1 and TRBJ2-7; 10 positions agree with TRBD1. CDR1 and CDR2 (germline): WNHNN, SYGVQD (reference sequence). V lost 4 bases to trimming and J lost 6 bases; unmatched junction nucleotides: 3. There are 13 residues in the CDR3. CDR3 sequence (DNA): TGCGCCAGCAGTGGGACAGGGGGACTCGAGCAGTACTTC. Translation gives CASSGTGGLEQYF.

The chain is built from TRBV19 and TRBJ2-1, with D possibly TRBD2 on 6 matching bases. The V gene's germline CDR1 is LNHDA and CDR2 SQIVND (reference sequence). Trimming removed 5 bases from V and 10 bases from J, with 21 bases in between. There are 15 residues in the CDR3. The CDR3 is CASSFQAGRVGEQFF. The CDR3 DNA reads as TGTGCCAGTAGTTTTCAGGCGGGAAGGGTCGGAGAGCAGTTCTTC.

The chain uses TRBV6-5 and TRBJ2-1, with 9 bases matching TRBD1. This CDR3 comprises 15 residues. V gave up 5 bases and J gave up 4 bases; unmatched junction bases: 6. Germline CDR1 reads MNHEY; CDR2 reads SVGAGI. Here the CDR3 reads CASSPGTGFYNEQFF. The CDR3 DNA follows: TGTGCCAGCAGTCCGGGGACAGGGTTTTACAATGAGCAGTTCTTC.

Points on this clone: This same CDR3 is encoded by further DNA sequences in the sample. The chain recombines TRBV19 with TRBJ1-5; D uncertain. Germline lookup yields CDR1 LNHDA and CDR2 SQIVND (reference sequence). Trimming took 7 bases from V and 2 from J, leaving 9 bases between them. The CDR3 is 13 residues long. The CDR3 reads CASTFSGNQPQHF. The CDR3 DNA is TGTGCCAGTACGTTTTCGGGCAATCAGCCCCAGCATTTT.

J is TRBJ2-1 and V is TRBV5-1; TRBD1 is a possible D gene (5 bases). Germline CDR1 is SGHRS and CDR2 is YFSETQ. This CDR3 is 13 amino acids long. Trimming shortened V by 2 bases and J by 4 bases, and 7 bases separated the two germline ends. CDR3 coding DNA: TGCGCCAGCAGCTTTGCAGGGTACAATGAGCAGTTCTTC. Protein sequence: CASSFAGYNEQFF.

This clone has only a few counts. This chain links TRBV6-5 with TRBJ2-7; D is perhaps TRBD1 (6 bases). V lost 4 bases to trimming and J lost 0 bases, with 10 bases between them. The length of the CDR3 is 14 residues. Germline CDR1 is MNHEY and CDR2 is SVGAGI. CDR3 nucleotide sequence: TGTGCCAGCAGTTTTCAGGGACACTCCTACGAGCAGTACTTC. Amino acid sequence: CASSFQGHSYEQYF.

The rearrangement joins TRBV20-1 to TRBJ2-1; D unclear. This CDR3 spans 11 amino acids. CDR1 and CDR2 (germline): DFQATT, SNEGSKA (reference sequence). V lost 1 base to trimming and J lost 10 bases, with 8 bases between them. CDR3 loop: CSARALEEQFF. The CDR3 bases are TGCAGTGCTAGAGCTTTAGAAGAGCAGTTCTTC.

V and J are TRBV27 and TRBJ1-2; D ambiguous. This CDR3 contains 14 residues. Germline V CDR1 and CDR2: MNHEY, SMNVEV (reference sequence). Trimming shortened V by 6 bases and J by 6 bases, and 17 bases separated the two germline ends. This CDR3 is CASRSLREGDGYTF. The CDR3 DNA sequence: TGTGCCAGCAGAAGTTTGAGGGAGGGCGATGGCTACACCTTC.

This clone was counted a few times. The rearrangement links TRBV5-8 to TRBJ1-3, with 8 bases lining up with TRBD1. This CDR3 comprises 15 residues. The V gene's germline CDR1 is SGHTS and CDR2 YDEGEE. Trimming took 6 bases from V and 7 from J; bases not matched to a gene: 12. The CDR3 sequence: CASTPLGQGANTIYF. The CDR3 DNA sequence: TGTGCCAGCACGCCGCTCGGACAGGGAGCGAACACCATATATTTT.

The V call is TRBV6-1, the J call TRBJ2-5, with TRBD2 matching over 11 bases. V was pared by 3 bases and J by 4 bases, with 10 bases of the junction left unmatched. The CDR3 length is 17 residues. From germline, CDR1 is MNHNS and CDR2 SASEGT. As DNA, the CDR3 is TGTGCCAGCAGTGACGGAGTAGCGGGGGGGCGGAGAGAGACCCAGTACTTC. This sequence encodes CASSDGVAGGRRETQYF.

The V and J genes are TRBV12-5 and TRBJ2-3; D gene ambiguous. Looked up from germline, CDR1 is LGHNT and CDR2 is FRNRAP. V was pared by 0 bases and J by 4 bases, with 20 bases between. The CDR3 covers 18 residues. The CDR3 loop reads CASGLVTRNQEASDTQYF. CDR3 sequence (DNA): TGTGCTAGTGGTTTGGTAACCCGTAACCAGGAAGCATCAGATACGCAGTATTTT. Based on the CDR3 plus reference TRBV12-5 and TRBJ2-3, the full variable domain is DARVTQTPRHKVTEMGQEVTMRCQPILGHNTVFWYRQTMMQGLELLAYFRNRAPLDDSGMPKDRFSAEMPDATLATLKIQPSEPRDSAVYFCASGLVTRNQEASDTQYFGPGTRLTVL.

The V and J genes are TRBV19 and TRBJ1-5; D remains ambiguous. The CDR3 has 15 amino acids. Germline CDR1 is LNHDA and CDR2 is SQIVND (reference sequence). V lost 3 bases and J lost 4, with 13 bases in between. CDR3 residues: CASSISGRLNQPQHF. The CDR3 nucleotides read TGTGCCAGTAGTATTTCGGGTCGTCTGAATCAGCCCCAGCATTTT.

The chain combines TRBV19 with TRBJ1-2, with D maybe TRBD1 (6 bases). The CDR3 runs to 15 residues. V shed 2 bases and J shed 5 bases, with 15 bases lying between them. Germline assignment: CDR1 LNHDA and CDR2 SQIVND (reference sequence). The CDR3 protein is CASSINEGQLYGYTF. The CDR3 coding sequence is TGTGCCAGTAGTATAAACGAAGGACAGTTATATGGCTACACCTTC.

The chain links TRBV4-1 to TRBJ2-3; 13 positions match TRBD2. Germline V gives CDR1 MGHRA, CDR2 YSYEKL. The CDR3 is 17 amino acids. The V segment lost 3 bases and the J segment 4 bases; nucleotides outside the gene matches: 7. The CDR3 here is CASSQGGLAGVPDTQYF. CDR3 bases: TGCGCCAGCAGCCAGGGAGGACTAGCGGGAGTACCAGATACGCAGTATTTT.

The chain is built from TRBV4-3 and TRBJ1-1; D unclear. This CDR3 has 13 amino acids. Trimming shortened V by 0 bases and J by 3 bases, and 5 bases separated the two germline ends. CDR1 and CDR2 (germline): LGHNA, YSLEER. The CDR3 region is CASSQDFHTEAFF. The CDR3 DNA reads as TGCGCCAGCAGCCAAGACTTTCACACTGAAGCTTTCTTT.

The V and J genes are TRBV10-3 and TRBJ1-1; D call uncertain. CDR1 and CDR2 (germline): ENHRY, SYGVKD. The CDR3 spans 16 residues. Trimming took 0 bases from V and 0 from J, leaving 11 bases between them. Here the CDR3 reads CAISESLPGMNTEAFF. As DNA, the CDR3 is TGTGCCATCAGTGAGTCTCTTCCGGGGATGAACACTGAAGCTTTCTTT.